The T cell receptor beta chain under discussion was sequenced for a study of T cell repertoires in cytomegalovirus infection. Turning to the study itself: CMV infection plus the matching HLA type was flagged by public TCR beta signatures. Findings of the study overall: There were HLA-C-restricted CMV-specific TCR beta clonotypes dominating the ex vivo response. Carriage of CMV together with the relevant HLA was identifiable through cumulative public TCR beta family frequency.

TCRdb reprocessed the reads via MiXCR and lists one record per CDR3 protein. The top ten hold roughly 12% of the sample, which has around 800,000 distinct CDR3 sequences, around a third seen once. The CDR3 runs to 16 residues. Per the germline V gene, CDR1 is SGHTS and CDR2 is YDEGEE. Trimming shortened V by 2 bases and J by 1 base, and 15 bases separated the two germline ends. Of note for this clonotype: Its antigen is currently unknown.

The J gene is TRBJ1-1, the V gene TRBV5-8; the D is unclear. Sample: cultured CD8+ T cells from PBMCs, taken from culture after CMV antigen stimulation. This sequence was found in a human donor in good health (CMV status not recorded). Some clones in this sample may be carry-over from other donors' samples. The CDR3 region has the DNA TGTGCCAGCAGCTTCTTGCAACCTTACAGGAACACTGAAGCTTTCTTT. Translated: CASSFLQPYRNTEAFF.